This T cell receptor beta chain emerged from a study of cytomegalovirus exposure and HLA in healthy donors. Study findings and constraints: A later analysis linked a missense variant in DCLRE1C to the trimming of TCR beta V and J genes. Later analysis showed TCR association rates varying by HLA locus, highest for DRB1 and lowest for HLA-C.

Germline-derived CDR1 and CDR2 are GTSNPN and SVGIG (reference sequence). This CDR3 is 15 amino acids long. Turning to this clone: Its matching antigen is unknown.

The PCR made use of 60 Vbeta and 13 Jbeta primers. The table came from immunoSEQ multiplex PCR; TCRdb's copy has only in-frame clones and leaves some out. The sample holds 100,000 or so clones, approximately 76% seen once. This clonotype was obtained from a man aged 35 to 55 in good health and CMV-seronegative. The chain carries TRBV30 and TRBJ2-5, with TRBD1 identical over 8 bases. The J call is doubtful: the DNA matches TRBJ2-7 better. The sequenced sample consisted of PBMCs. In DNA form, the CDR3 reads TGTGCCTGGAGTGGGGACAGGTACAGCTCCTACGAGCAGTACTTC. This gives the protein CAWSGDRYSSYEQYF.